A single sample gave rise to the 10 T cell receptor beta chains below, sequenced in a study of shared clonotypes between healthy human individuals (dated by TCRdb to about 2020). CD8 naive samples were obtained by positive selection for CCR7 among CD45RO-negative cells, yielding a CD45RA+CCR7+ population from which TemRA cells were excluded. Libraries were constructed by the immunoSEQ multiplex PCR assay. The clones in this table, taken by TCRdb from immuneACCESS, are in-frame only. Not every clone is retained; where verified, under half of the shortfall comes from an unresolved V gene, and the cause of the rest is unknown. The table for this sample lists millions of clones; about 95% of them were counted only once. The ten largest clonotypes hold roughly 1% of the sample. Material for sequencing was naive CD8+ T cells sorted from blood. The intended sense of this specimen's cell subset or site label: CD45RA+CCR7+. The receptors shown here come from a man younger than 35 in good health.

The chain uses TRBV28 and TRBJ2-5; TRBD2 aligns across 7 bases. Trimming at V came to 7 bases and at J to 1 base, leaving 3 bases not matched to a gene. There are 13 residues in the CDR3. CDR1 MDHEN and CDR2 SYDVKM come from the germline V gene. The CDR3 region is CASNIAGQETQYF. The CDR3 DNA sequence: TGTGCCAGCAATATAGCGGGCCAAGAGACCCAGTACTTC. Supplemented by reference TRBV28 and TRBJ2-5, the full variable domain reads DVKVTQSSRYLVKRTGEKVFLECVQDMDHENMFWYRQDPGLGLRLIYFSYDVKMKEKGDIPEGYSVSREKKERFSLILESASTNQTSMYLCASNIAGQETQYFGPGTRLLVL.

The chain carries TRBV4-1 and TRBJ2-2, with a possible D match to TRBD2 (6 bases). Trimming took off 4 bases at V and 8 bases at J, with 20 bases between the two ends. CDR1 is MGHRA, CDR2 YSYEKL, per germline. The CDR3 extends over 16 amino acids. The DNA of the CDR3 is TGCGCCAGCAGCCGGGCCCCGGGACTTAGGTCGGGGGAGCTGTTTTTT. Its translation: CASSRAPGLRSGELFF.

The chain couples TRBV11-1 to TRBJ2-7; D gene ambiguous. This CDR3 comprises 13 residues. V was trimmed by 8 bases and J by 6 bases, leaving 17 bases between them. The germline CDR1 and CDR2 sequences are SGHAT and FQDESV (reference sequence). The CDR3 nucleotides read TGTGCCAGCGGGTCCCCACTGGGCCTCGAGCAGTACTTC. It codes for CASGSPLGLEQYF.

This rearrangement joins TRBV6-4 to TRBJ2-3, with D perhaps matching TRBD1 (7 bases). Germline lookup yields CDR1 MRHNA and CDR2 SNTAGT. This CDR3 has 15 residues. Trimming removed 5 bases from V and 2 bases from J, with 14 bases in between. The CDR3 protein is CASSRQGLFTDTQYF. The CDR3 region has the DNA TGTGCCAGCAGTCGACAGGGACTTTTCACAGATACGCAGTATTTT.

CDR3: CASSVAPEYEQYF. The CDR3 DNA reads as TGTGCCAGCAGCGTAGCCCCCGAGTACGAGCAGTACTTC. The rearrangement joins TRBV9 to TRBJ2-7; unclear D gene. CDR1 is SGDLS, CDR2 YYNGEE, per germline. The V end was cut by 0 bases, the J end by 4 bases, with 8 bases between. The CDR3 spans 13 residues.

CDR3 sequence: CASSSTTGLKNTEAFF. The CDR3 nucleotides read TGTGCCAGCAGCTCCACCACAGGTCTAAAGAACACTGAAGCTTTCTTT. The chain uses TRBV7-2 and TRBJ1-1, with D possibly matching TRBD1 (5 bases). This CDR3 has 16 residues. V shed 4 bases and J shed 1 base, with 16 bases lying between them. The germline gives CDR1 SGHTA, CDR2 FQGNSA. Complete variable domain (other parts from reference TRBV7-2 and TRBJ1-1): GAGVSQSPSNKVTEKGKDVELRCDPISGHTALYWYRQSLGQGLEFLIYFQGNSAPDKSGLPSDRFSAERTGGSVSTLTIQRTQQEDSAVYLCASSSTTGLKNTEAFFGQGTRLTVV.

The genes are TRBV19 and TRBJ1-4; perhaps TRBD1 as D (5 bases). CDR1 LNHDA and CDR2 SQIVND come from the germline V gene (reference sequence). Trimming shortened V by 5 bases and J by 8 bases, and 15 bases separated the two germline ends. CDR3 length: 14 residues. The CDR3 sequence is CASSPRGEDEKLFF. The CDR3 DNA reads as TGTGCCAGTAGTCCCCGGGGGGAGGACGAAAAACTGTTTTTT. Together with reference TRBV19 and TRBJ1-4, the CDR3 gives the full variable domain: DGGITQSPKYLFRKEGQNVTLSCEQNLNHDAMYWYRQDPGQGLRLIYYSQIVNDFQKGDIAEGYSVSREKKESFPLTVTSAQKNPTAFYLCASSPRGEDEKLFFGSGTQLSVL.

The chain links TRBV5-1 to TRBJ1-1; D not resolved. Germline CDR1 and CDR2: SGHRS and YFSETQ. The ends were cut back, 4 bases at V and 10 bases at J, with 17 bases in the middle. This CDR3 is built from 13 residues. DNA of the CDR3: TGCGCCAGCAGCCCCTCCGGGAGTGGGGTAGCTTTCTTT. Translated, it gives CASSPSGSGVAFF.

To note about this clone: Distinct nucleotide sequences in the sample also encode this CDR3. J is TRBJ2-3 and V is TRBV19; 7 bases match TRBD1. CDR1 and CDR2 from the germline V gene are LNHDA and SQIVND (reference sequence). The junction had 1 base not matched to a gene; V was cut back by 2 bases and J by 2 bases. The CDR3 length is 14 residues. The CDR3: CASSITGVTDTQYF. The CDR3 DNA is TGTGCCAGTAGTATAACAGGGGTCACAGATACGCAGTATTTT.

The chain carries TRBV7-8 and TRBJ2-1; D is unclear. In germline, CDR1 is SGHVS, CDR2 FQNEAQ. V was shortened by 2 bases and J by 4 bases, with 6 bases between the two germline ends. The CDR3 runs to 13 residues. The CDR3 DNA is TGTGCCAGCAGCTTATCGGGTTACAATGAGCAGTTCTTC. It yields the protein CASSLSGYNEQFF.